The clone carrying this TCR beta chain has ten or more counts. Its antigen is undetermined. This sample stems from a study of metastatic and nonmetastatic thyroid tumors. About the study: Malignant and benign thyroid patients had repertoires compared in peripheral blood and tumor or nodule tissue.

Study outcomes and limitations: It was reported that TCR beta diversity was significantly higher in malignant thyroid tumors than benign nodules, in blood and tumor.

All patients were treatment-naive before thyroid surgery. In the original workflow: A classifier of distant metastasis in papillary thyroid cancer was built from CDR3 differences (across clinicopathological groups). TCRdb ran MiXCR on the PCR reads. TCRdb's processing, not the authors', yielded these V and J calls. The top ten hold approximately 20% of the sample, which has roughly 61,000 clones, about 3.8% seen once. The CDR3 is made up of 13 amino acids. Per germline, CDR1 SGHVS and CDR2 FQNEAQ. The ends lost 5 bases at V and 5 bases at J; junction bases unmatched: 5. This chain connects TRBV7-8 to TRBJ2-5; 7 nucleotides agree with TRBD1. The sequence was collected from a female donor with papillary thyroid cancer or a benign thyroid nodule (not recorded which). Some clones in this sample may be carry-over from other donors' samples. The sequenced sample was blood. DNA of the CDR3: TGTGCCAGCAGCCTACAGGGGTGGGAGACCCAGTACTTC. Amino acids: CASSLQGWETQYF.